This T cell receptor (beta chain) originates from a study of regulatory T cells in long-lasting Graves disease. This clonotype was detected ten times or more. Its antigen is currently unknown. HTBI primers from iRepertoire and Arm-PCR of CDR3 regions yielded the TCR beta libraries. TCRdb re-called the multiplex PCR reads through MiXCR, storing one row per CDR3 protein. The sample holds 400,000 to 500,000 distinct CDR3 sequences, roughly 23% seen once. The study's findings and limits: Sample size was small, which may have lowered accuracy.

Germline V CDR1 and CDR2: MNHNS, SASEGT. The CDR3 extends over 14 amino acids. Germline trimming cut 4 bases from V and 3 bases from J; bases unmatched to any gene: 3. Time point described: persistent/refractory GD, antithyroid drugs over 5 years with positive TRAb. Scientists built the TCR library using RNA that was extracted from PBMCs. The gene calls are TRBV6-1 and TRBJ2-1, with TRBD1 identical over 7 bases. The material sequenced was peripheral blood mononuclear cells (PBMCs), taken when the disease was refractory, from a patient treated with antithyroid drugs. This sequence originates from a female donor with Graves disease. Here the CDR3 reads CASSVGTDYNEQFF. CDR3 bases: TGTGCCAGCAGTGTGGGGACAGACTACAATGAGCAGTTCTTC.